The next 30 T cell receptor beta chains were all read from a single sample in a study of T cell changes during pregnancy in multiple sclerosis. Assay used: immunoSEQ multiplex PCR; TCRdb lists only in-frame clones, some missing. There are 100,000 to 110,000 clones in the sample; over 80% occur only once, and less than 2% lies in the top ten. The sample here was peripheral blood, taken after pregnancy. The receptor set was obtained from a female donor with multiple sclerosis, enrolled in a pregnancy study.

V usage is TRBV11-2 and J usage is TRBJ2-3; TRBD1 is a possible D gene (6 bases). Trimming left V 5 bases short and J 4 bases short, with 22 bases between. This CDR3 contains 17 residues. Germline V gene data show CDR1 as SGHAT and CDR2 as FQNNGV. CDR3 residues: CASSSPMGAGDPDTQYF. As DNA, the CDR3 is TGTGCCAGCAGCAGCCCGATGGGGGCAGGGGATCCAGATACGCAGTATTTT.

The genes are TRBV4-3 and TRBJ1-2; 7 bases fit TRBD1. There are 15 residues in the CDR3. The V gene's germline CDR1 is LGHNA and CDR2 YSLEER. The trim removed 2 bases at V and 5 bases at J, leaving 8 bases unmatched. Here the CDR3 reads CASSQTGTVDYGYTF. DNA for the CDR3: TGCGCCAGCAGCCAAACCGGGACAGTTGATTATGGCTACACCTTC.

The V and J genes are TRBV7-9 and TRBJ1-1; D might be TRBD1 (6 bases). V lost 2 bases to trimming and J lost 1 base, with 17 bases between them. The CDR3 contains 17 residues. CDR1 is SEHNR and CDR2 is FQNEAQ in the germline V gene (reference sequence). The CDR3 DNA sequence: TGTGCCAGCAGCTTACGGTACCCGACAGGAGGGAACACTGAAGCTTTCTTT. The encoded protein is CASSLRYPTGGNTEAFF.

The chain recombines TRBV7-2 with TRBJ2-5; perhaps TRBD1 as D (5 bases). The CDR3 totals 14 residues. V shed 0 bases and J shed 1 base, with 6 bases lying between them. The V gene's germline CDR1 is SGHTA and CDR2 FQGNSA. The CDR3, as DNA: TGTGCCAGCAGCTTAGCGGGGCCCCAAGAGACCCAGTACTTC. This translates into CASSLAGPQETQYF. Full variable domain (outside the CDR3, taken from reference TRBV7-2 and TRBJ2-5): GAGVSQSPSNKVTEKGKDVELRCDPISGHTALYWYRQSLGQGLEFLIYFQGNSAPDKSGLPSDRFSAERTGGSVSTLTIQRTQQEDSAVYLCASSLAGPQETQYFGPGTRLLVL.

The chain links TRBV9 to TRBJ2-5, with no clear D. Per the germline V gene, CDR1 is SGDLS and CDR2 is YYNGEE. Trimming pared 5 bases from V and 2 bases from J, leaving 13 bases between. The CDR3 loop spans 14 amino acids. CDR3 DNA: TGTGCCAGCAGTGCTGACTGGGTTCAAGAGACCCAGTACTTC. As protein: CASSADWVQETQYF.

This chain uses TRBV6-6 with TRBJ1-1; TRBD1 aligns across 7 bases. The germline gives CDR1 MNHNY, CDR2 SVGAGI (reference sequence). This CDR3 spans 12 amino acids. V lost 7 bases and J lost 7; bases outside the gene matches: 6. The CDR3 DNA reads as TGTGCCAGCATTTGGACAGGCGATGAAGCTTTCTTT. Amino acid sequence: CASIWTGDEAFF.

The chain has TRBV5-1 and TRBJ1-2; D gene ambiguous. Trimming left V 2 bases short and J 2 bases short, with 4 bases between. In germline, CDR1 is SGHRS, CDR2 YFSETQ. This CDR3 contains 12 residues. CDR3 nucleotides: TGCGCCAGCAGCTTACAAAACTATGGCTACACCTTC. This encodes CASSLQNYGYTF.

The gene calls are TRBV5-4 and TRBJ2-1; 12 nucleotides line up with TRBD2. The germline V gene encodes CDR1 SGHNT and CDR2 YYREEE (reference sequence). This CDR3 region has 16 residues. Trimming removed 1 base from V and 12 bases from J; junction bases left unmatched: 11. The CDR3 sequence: CASSLPWASGGAAQFF. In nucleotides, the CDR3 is TGTGCCAGCAGCTTGCCGTGGGCTAGCGGGGGGGCTGCGCAGTTCTTC.

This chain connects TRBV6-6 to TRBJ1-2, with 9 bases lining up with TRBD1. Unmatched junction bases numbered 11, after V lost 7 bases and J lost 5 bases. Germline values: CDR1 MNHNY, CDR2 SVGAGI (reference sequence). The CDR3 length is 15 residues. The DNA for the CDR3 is TGTGCCAGCACTATAACAGGGGGCGATTGGTATGGCTACACCTTC. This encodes CASTITGGDWYGYTF.

CDR3 sequence (DNA): TGCGCCAGCAGGCAGATGACAGGGGCCTCCCAATCCTCACCCCTCCACTTT. This codes for CASRQMTGASQSSPLHF. The chain links TRBV4-1 to TRBJ1-6; TRBD1 matches at 8 bases. The CDR3 length is 17 residues. The J segment lost 10 bases and the V segment lost 6 bases, leaving 17 bases of the junction unmatched. Germline values: CDR1 MGHRA, CDR2 YSYEKL.

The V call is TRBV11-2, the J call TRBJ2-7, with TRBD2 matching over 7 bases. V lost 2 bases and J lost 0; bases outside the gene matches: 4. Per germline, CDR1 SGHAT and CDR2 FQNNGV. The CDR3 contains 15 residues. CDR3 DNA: TGTGCCAGCAGCTTACTAGCGGATAGCTCCTACGAGCAGTACTTC. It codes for CASSLLADSSYEQYF.

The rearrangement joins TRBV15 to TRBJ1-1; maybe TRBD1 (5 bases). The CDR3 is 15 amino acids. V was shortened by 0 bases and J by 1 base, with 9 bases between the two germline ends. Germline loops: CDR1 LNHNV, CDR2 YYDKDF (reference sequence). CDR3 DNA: TGTGCCACCAGCAGAGATAACAGGCCGAACACTGAAGCTTTCTTT. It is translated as CATSRDNRPNTEAFF.

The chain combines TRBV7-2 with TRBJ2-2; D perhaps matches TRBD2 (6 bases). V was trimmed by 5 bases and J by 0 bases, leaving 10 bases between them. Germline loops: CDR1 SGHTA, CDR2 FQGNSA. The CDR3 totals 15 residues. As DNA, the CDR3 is TGTGCCAGCAGCCCCGCGGGGACGAACACCGGGGAGCTGTTTTTT. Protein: CASSPAGTNTGELFF.

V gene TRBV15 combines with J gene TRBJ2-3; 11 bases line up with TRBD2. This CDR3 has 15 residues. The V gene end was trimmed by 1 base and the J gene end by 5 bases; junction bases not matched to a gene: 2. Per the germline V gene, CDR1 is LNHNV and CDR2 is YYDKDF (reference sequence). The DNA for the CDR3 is TGTGCCACCAGCAGAGTAGCGGGGGGGTTAGATACGCAGTATTTT. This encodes CATSRVAGGLDTQYF.

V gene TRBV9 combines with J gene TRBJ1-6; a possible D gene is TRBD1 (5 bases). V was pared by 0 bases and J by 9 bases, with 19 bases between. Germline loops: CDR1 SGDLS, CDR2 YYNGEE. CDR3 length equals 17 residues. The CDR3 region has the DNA TGTGCCAGCAGCGTAGCCCCAGGGTGGGGGGAATCTTCACCCCTCCACTTT. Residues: CASSVAPGWGESSPLHF.

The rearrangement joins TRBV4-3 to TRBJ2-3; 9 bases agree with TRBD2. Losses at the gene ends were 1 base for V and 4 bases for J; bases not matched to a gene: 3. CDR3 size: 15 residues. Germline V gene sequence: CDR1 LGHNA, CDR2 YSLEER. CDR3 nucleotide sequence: TGCGCCAGCAGCCAAGCGGCGGGGGGGGCAGATACGCAGTATTTT. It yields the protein CASSQAAGGADTQYF.

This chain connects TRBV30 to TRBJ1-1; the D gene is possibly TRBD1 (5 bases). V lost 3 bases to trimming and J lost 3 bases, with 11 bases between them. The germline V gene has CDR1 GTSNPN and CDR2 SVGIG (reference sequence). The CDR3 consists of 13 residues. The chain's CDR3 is CAWSRWGDTEAFF. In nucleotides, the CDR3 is TGTGCCTGGAGCCGATGGGGGGACACTGAAGCTTTCTTT.

The CDR3 DNA reads as TGTGCCAGCAGTACACGGACTAGCGGGAGATGGGGGAACGAGCAGTACTTC. Its translation is CASSTRTSGRWGNEQYF. The chain joins TRBV28 to TRBJ2-7; 13 bases align to TRBD2. Trimming took 5 bases from V and 5 from J; bases not matched to a gene: 12. This CDR3 has 17 residues. The germline CDR1 and CDR2 sequences are MDHEN and SYDVKM.

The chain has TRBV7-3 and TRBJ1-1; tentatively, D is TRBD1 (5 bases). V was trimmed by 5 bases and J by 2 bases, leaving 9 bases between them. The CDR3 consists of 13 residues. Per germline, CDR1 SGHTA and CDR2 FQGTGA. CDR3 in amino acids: CASSAQANTEAFF. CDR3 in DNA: TGTGCCAGCAGCGCACAGGCTAACACTGAAGCTTTCTTT.

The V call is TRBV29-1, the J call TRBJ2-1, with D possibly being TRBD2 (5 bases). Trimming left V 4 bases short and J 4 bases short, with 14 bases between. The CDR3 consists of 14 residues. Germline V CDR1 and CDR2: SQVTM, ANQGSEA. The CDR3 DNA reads TGCAGCGTTGGGTGGGAAAGCGGATACAATGAGCAGTTCTTC. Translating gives CSVGWESGYNEQFF.

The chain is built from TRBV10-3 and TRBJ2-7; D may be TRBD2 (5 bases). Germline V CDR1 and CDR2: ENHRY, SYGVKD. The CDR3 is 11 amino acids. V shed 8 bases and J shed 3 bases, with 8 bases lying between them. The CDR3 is CAIGRVYEQYF. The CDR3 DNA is TGTGCCATCGGGCGGGTCTACGAGCAGTACTTC.

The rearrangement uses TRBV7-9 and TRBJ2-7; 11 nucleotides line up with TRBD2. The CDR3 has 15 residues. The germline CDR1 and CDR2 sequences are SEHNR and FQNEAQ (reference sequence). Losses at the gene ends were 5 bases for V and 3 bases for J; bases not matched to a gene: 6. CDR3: CASSRSGLAGYEQYF. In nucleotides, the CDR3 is TGTGCCAGCAGCCGATCCGGACTAGCGGGCTACGAGCAGTACTTC.

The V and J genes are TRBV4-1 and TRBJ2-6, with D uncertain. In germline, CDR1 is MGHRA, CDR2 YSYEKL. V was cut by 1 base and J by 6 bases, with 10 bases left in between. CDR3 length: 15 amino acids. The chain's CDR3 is CASSQASTPANVLTF. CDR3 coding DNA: TGCGCCAGCAGCCAAGCGTCTACCCCGGCCAACGTCCTGACTTTC.

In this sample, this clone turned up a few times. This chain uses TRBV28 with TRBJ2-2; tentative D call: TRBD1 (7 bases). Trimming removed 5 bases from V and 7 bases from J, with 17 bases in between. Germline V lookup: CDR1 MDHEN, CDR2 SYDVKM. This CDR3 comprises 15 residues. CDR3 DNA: TGTGCCAGCAGTCTGGACAGGAGGGTCGGCGGGGAGCTGTTTTTT. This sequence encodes CASSLDRRVGGELFF.

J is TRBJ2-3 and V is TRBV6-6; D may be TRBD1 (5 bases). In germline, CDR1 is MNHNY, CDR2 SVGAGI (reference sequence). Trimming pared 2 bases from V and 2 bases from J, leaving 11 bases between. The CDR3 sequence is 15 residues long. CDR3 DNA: TGTGCCAGCAGTTACCAAAGCAGGGACACAGATACGCAGTATTTT. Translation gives CASSYQSRDTDTQYF.

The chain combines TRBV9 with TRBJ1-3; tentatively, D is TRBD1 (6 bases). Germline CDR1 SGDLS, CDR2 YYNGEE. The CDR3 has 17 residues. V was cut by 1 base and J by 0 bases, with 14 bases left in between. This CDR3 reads CASSVSRTEPSGNTIYF. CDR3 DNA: TGTGCCAGCAGCGTATCCCGGACAGAACCCTCTGGAAACACCATATATTTT.

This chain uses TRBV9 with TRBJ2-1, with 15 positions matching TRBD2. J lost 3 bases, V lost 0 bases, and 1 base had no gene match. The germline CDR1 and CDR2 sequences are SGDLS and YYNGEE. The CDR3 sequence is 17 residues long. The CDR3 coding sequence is TGTGCCAGCAGCGTAGAGGGACTAGCGGGGGGCTACAATGAGCAGTTCTTC. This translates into CASSVEGLAGGYNEQFF.

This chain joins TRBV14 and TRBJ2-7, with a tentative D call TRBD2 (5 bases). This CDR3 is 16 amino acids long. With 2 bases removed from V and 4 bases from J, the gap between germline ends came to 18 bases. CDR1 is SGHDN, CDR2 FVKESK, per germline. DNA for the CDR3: TGTGCCAGCAGCCAATCGGGGAAAGGGAGCGCGTACGAGCAGTACTTC. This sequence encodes CASSQSGKGSAYEQYF.

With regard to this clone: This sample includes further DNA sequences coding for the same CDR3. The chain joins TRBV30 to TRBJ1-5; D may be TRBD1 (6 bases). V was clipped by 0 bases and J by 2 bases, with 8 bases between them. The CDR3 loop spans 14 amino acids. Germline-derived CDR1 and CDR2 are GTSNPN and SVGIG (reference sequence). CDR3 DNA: TGTGCCTGGAGTGTTAGACAGGGCAATCAGCCCCAGCATTTT. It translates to CAWSVRQGNQPQHF. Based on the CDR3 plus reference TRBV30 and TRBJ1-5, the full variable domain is SQTIHQWPATLVQPVGSPLSLECTVEGTSNPNLYWYRQAAGRGLQLLFYSVGIGQISSEVPQNLSASRPQDRQFILSSKKLLLSDSGFYLCAWSVRQGNQPQHFGDGTRLSIL.

The CDR3 reads CASSLAGSSYNEQFF. Written as DNA, the CDR3 is TGTGCCAGCAGTTTAGCGGGGAGCTCCTACAATGAGCAGTTCTTC. V is TRBV28 and J is TRBJ2-1; the D gene is possibly TRBD2 (6 bases). CDR1 is MDHEN and CDR2 is SYDVKM in the germline V gene. The CDR3 runs 15 residues. V dropped 2 bases and J dropped 0 bases, with 8 bases sitting between them.